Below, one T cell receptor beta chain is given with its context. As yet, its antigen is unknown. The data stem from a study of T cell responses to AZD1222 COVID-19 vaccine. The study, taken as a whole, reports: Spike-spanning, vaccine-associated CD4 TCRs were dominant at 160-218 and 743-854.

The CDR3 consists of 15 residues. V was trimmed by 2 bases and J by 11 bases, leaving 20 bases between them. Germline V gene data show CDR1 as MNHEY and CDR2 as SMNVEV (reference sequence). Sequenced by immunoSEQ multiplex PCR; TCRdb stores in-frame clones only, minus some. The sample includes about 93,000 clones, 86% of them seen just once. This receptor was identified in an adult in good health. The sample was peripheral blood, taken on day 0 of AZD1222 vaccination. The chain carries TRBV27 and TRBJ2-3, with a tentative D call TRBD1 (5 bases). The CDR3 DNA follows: TGTGCCAGCAGTTTAATCGAGGCAGGGAAGGTTAGGCAGTATTTT. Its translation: CASSLIEAGKVRQYF.